This T cell receptor beta chain derives from a study of OX40 agonist ivuxolimab in advanced cancers. Study-wide context: Patients receiving dose escalation had hepatocellular carcinoma, melanoma, renal cell or head and neck cancer. Of the patients, three showed partial responses, one with hepatocellular carcinoma and two with cutaneous melanoma.

V shed 3 bases and J shed 1 base, with 11 bases lying between them. The V gene's germline CDR1 is SGDLS and CDR2 YYNGEE. The CDR3 covers 15 residues. General observations from the study: Normalized expansion of T-cell clones was also low for some nonresponders. Average numbers of expanded clones were greater in CD8+ T cells than in CD4+.

Measured with immunoSEQ multiplex PCR; TCRdb has only the in-frame clones, and not every one. This table has some 52,000 clones, 85% to 95% appearing once. Details on this clone: What it binds is not known.

The chain uses TRBV9 and TRBJ2-1; possible D gene TRBD2, 5 bases. This clonotype originated in an adult with an advanced solid tumor such as melanoma, head and neck, liver or kidney cancer. The sample consisted of CD4+ or CD8+ T cells sorted from blood, taken in a trial of the OX40 agonist ivuxolimab. CDR3 amino acids: CASSGSGGSYNEQFF. For the CDR3, the DNA is TGTGCCAGCAGCGGCAGCGGAGGATCCTACAATGAGCAGTTCTTC. Full variable domain (remainder filled in from reference TRBV9 and TRBJ2-1): DSGVTQTPKHLITATGQRVTLRCSPRSGDLSVYWYQQSLDQGLQFLIQYYNGEERAKGNILERFSAQQFPDLHSELNLSSLELGDSALYFCASSGSGGSYNEQFFGPGTRLTVL.